This T cell receptor beta chain was recorded in a study of blood T cell repertoires in COVID-19. The overall study: Sources were T cells, B-cell-depleted T cells, or PBMCs; the material itself was cDNA or gDNA.

V lost 6 bases, J lost 5 bases, and 8 bases stayed unmatched. The CDR3 is 15 residues long. Germline V gene lookup returns CDR1 MDHEN and CDR2 SYDVKM. This clone occurred once. The protocol was immunoSEQ multiplex PCR, while the TCRdb copy is restricted to in-frame clones and leaves out a portion. The sample consists of around 320,000 clones, roughly 87% of them appearing once. Sequencing input: peripheral blood. The receptor's source is a young man with active or convalescent COVID-19. The genes are TRBV28 and TRBJ2-1; 9 nucleotides align to TRBD1. This CDR3 reads CASRLLGQGNNEQFF. CDR3 sequence (DNA): TGTGCCAGCAGACTTTTGGGACAGGGAAACAATGAGCAGTTCTTC.